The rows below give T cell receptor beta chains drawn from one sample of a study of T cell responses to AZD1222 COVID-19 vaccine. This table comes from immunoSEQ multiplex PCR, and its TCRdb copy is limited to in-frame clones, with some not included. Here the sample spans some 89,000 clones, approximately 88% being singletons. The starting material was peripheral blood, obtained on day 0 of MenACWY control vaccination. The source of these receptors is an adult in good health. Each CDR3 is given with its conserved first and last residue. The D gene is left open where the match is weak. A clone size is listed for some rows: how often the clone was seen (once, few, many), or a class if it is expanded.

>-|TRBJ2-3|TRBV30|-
CAWSGGFTTDTQYF
TGTGCCTGGAGTGGGGGTTTTACGACAGATACGCAGTATTTT
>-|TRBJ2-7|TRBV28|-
CASRMITGSYEQYF
TGTGCCAGCAGAATGATTACGGGCTCCTACGAGCAGTACTTC
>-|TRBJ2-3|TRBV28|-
CASKNRVPDTQYF
TGTGCCAGTAAAAACAGGGTTCCGGATACGCAGTATTTT
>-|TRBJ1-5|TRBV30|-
CAWSAGASNQPQHF
TGTGCCTGGAGTGCAGGGGCCAGCAATCAGCCCCAGCATTTT
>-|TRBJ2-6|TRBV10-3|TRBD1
CAISDPSGGSGANVLTF
TGTGCCATCAGTGACCCATCAGGGGGCTCTGGGGCCAACGTCCTGACTTTC
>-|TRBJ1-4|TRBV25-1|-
CASSEGLGRGSEKLFF
TGTGCCAGCAGTGAAGGTTTGGGCAGGGGTAGTGAAAAACTGTTTTTT
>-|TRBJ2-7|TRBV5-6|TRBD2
CASSPGLAGGYYEQYF
TGTGCCAGCAGCCCCGGACTAGCGGGAGGATACTACGAGCAGTACTTC
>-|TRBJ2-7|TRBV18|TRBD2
CASSPGGRDYEQYF
TGTGCCAGCTCACCGGGCGGGAGGGACTACGAGCAGTACTTC
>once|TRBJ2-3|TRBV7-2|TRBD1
CASSPVGGTGLDTQYF
TGTGCCAGCAGCCCGGTTGGGGGGACAGGGCTTGATACGCAGTATTTT
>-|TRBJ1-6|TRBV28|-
CASTPSPGRNSPLHF
TGTGCCAGCACCCCCAGCCCGGGCCGAAATTCACCCCTCCACTTT
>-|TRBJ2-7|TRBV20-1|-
CSAGTFREQYF
TGCAGTGCAGGGACATTCCGCGAGCAGTACTTC
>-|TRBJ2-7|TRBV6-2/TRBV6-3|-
CASSYRTPYEQYF
TGTGCCAGCAGTTACCGGACTCCCTACGAGCAGTACTTC
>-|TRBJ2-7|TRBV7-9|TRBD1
CASRRTGQGNDEQYF
TGTGCCAGCAGGAGAACGGGACAGGGTAACGACGAGCAGTACTTC
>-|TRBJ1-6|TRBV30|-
CAWSLTNSPLHF
TGTGCCTGGAGTCTCACTAATTCACCCCTCCACTTT
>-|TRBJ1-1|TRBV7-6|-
CASSVDPYGHTEAFF
TGTGCCAGCAGCGTCGATCCATATGGGCACACTGAAGCTTTCTTT
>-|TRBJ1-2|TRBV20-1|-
CSAITNYGYTF
TGCAGTGCTATCACCAACTATGGCTACACCTTC
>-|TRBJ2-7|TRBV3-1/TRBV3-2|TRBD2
CASSQDGRALLREFSYEQYF
TGTGCCAGCAGCCAAGATGGGAGGGCCCTCCTCAGGGAATTCTCCTACGAGCAGTACTTC
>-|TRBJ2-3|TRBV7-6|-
CASSLGSGIGQYF
TGTGCCAGCAGCTTAGGCTCGGGAATAGGGCAGTATTTT
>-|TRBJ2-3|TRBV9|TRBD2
CASSVGGLAGPTQYF
TGTGCCAGCAGCGTGGGTGGACTAGCGGGACCTACGCAGTATTTT
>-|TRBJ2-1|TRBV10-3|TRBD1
CAISADRGLPSSYNEQFF
TGTGCCATCAGTGCGGACAGGGGGCTGCCAAGCTCCTACAATGAGCAGTTCTTC
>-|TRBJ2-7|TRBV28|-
CASSADLWEQYF
TGTGCCAGCAGCGCGGACCTGTGGGAGCAGTACTTC
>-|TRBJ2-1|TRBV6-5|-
CASTPLGAVNNEQFF
TGTGCCAGCACCCCCTTGGGAGCGGTGAACAATGAGCAGTTCTTC
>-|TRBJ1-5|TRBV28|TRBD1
CASSFDRDQPQHF
TGTGCCAGCAGTTTCGACAGGGATCAGCCCCAGCATTTT
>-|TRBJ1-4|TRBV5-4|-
CASSLQGGEKLFF
TGTGCCAGCAGCTTACAGGGCGGTGAAAAACTGTTTTTT
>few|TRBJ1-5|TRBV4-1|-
CASSRVLNQPQHF
TGCGCCAGCAGCCGGGTCCTAAATCAGCCCCAGCATTTT
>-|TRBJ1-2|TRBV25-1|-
CASRSFDGYTF
TGTGCCAGCAGGAGTTTCGATGGCTACACCTTC
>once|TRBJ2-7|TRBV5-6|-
CASSLGPLHYEQYF
TGTGCCAGCAGCTTGGGGCCTTTGCACTACGAGCAGTACTTC
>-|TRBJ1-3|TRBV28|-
CASSLGGYSGNTIYF
TGTGCCAGCAGTTTAGGGGGTTACTCTGGAAACACCATATATTTT
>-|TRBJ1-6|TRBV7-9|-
CASSLVGYSPLHF
TGTGCCAGCAGCTTAGTAGGGTACTCACCCCTCCACTTT
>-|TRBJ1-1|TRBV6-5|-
CASSLTGENTEAFF
TGTGCCAGCAGTTTGACAGGAGAGAACACTGAAGCTTTCTTT
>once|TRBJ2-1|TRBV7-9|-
CASSSGTADNEQFF
TGTGCCAGCAGCTCGGGGACGGCCGACAATGAGCAGTTCTTC
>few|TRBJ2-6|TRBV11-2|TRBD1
CASSPRQGVQSGANVLTF
TGTGCCAGCAGCCCGCGACAGGGGGTACAATCTGGGGCCAACGTCCTGACTTTC
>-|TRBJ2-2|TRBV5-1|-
CASSLDGSAGELFF
TGCGCCAGCAGCTTGGACGGATCAGCCGGGGAGCTGTTTTTT
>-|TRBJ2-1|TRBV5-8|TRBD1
CASSYPGTGSYNEQFF
TGTGCCAGCAGCTACCCCGGGACAGGCTCCTACAATGAGCAGTTCTTC
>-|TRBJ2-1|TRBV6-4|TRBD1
CASSERTGEGNEQFF
TGTGCCAGCAGTGAACGGACAGGAGAAGGCAATGAGCAGTTCTTC
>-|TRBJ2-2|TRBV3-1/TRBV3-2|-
CASSQVAFGGGELFF
TGTGCCAGCAGCCAAGTCGCGTTTGGAGGGGGGGAGCTGTTTTTT
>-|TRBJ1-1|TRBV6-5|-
CASSSHRVGNTEAFF
TGTGCCAGCAGTTCCCACAGGGTCGGGAACACTGAAGCTTTCTTT
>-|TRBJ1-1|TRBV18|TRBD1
CASSPPGQGNTEAFF
TGTGCCAGCTCACCACCCGGACAGGGAAACACTGAAGCTTTCTTT
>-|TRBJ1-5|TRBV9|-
CASSQGHRSNQPQHF
TGTGCCAGCTCCCAGGGACACCGTAGCAATCAGCCCCAGCATTTT
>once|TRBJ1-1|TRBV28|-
CASSPNTEAFF
TGTGCCAGCAGTCCGAACACTGAAGCTTTCTTT
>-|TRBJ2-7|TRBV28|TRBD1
CASRSTGVGAPYEQYF
TGTGCCAGCAGGTCGACAGGGGTTGGGGCCCCCTACGAGCAGTACTTC
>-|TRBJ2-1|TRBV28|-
CASSLTHEQFF
TGTGCCAGCAGTTTAACCCATGAGCAGTTCTTC
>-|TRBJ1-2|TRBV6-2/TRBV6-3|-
CASSYYGSYYGYTF
TGTGCCAGCAGTTACTACGGGAGTTATTATGGCTACACCTTC
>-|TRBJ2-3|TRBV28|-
CASRQGTSTDTQYF
TGTGCCAGCAGACAGGGGACTAGCACAGATACGCAGTATTTT
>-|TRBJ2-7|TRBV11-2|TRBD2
CASSSQAGRRDEQYF
TGTGCCAGCAGCTCCCAAGCGGGACGACGGGACGAGCAGTACTTC